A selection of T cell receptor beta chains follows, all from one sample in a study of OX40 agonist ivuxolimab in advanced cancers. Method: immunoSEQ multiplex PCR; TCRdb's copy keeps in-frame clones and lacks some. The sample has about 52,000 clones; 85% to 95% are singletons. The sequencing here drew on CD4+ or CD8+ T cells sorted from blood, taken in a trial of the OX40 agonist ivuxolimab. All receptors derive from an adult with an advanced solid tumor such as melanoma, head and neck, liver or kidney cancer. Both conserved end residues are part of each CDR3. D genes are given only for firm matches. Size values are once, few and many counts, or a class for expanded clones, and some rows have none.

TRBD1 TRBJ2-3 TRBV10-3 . CAISAFGTGGTDTQYF TGTGCCATCAGTGCCTTTGGGACAGGGGGCACAGATACGCAGTATTTT
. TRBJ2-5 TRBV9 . CASSVGGADQETQYF TGTGCCAGCAGCGTAGGGGGGGCCGACCAAGAGACCCAGTACTTC
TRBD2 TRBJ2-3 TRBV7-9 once CASSLLLADTSTDTQYF TGTGCCAGCAGCTTACTACTAGCGGACACTAGCACAGATACGCAGTATTTT
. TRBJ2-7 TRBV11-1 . CASSHPLIDRTGEQYF TGTGCCAGCAGCCATCCCCTCATAGACAGAACAGGCGAGCAGTACTTC
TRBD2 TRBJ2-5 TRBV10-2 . CASSRGTSGIVETQYF TGCGCCAGCAGTCGGGGTACTAGCGGGATAGTAGAGACCCAGTACTTC
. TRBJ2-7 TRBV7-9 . CASSSSAWNYEQYF TGTGCCAGCAGCTCGTCGGCCTGGAACTACGAGCAGTACTTC
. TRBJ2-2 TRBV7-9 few CASSPGSGELFF TGTGCCAGCAGCCCCGGTAGCGGGGAGCTGTTTTTT
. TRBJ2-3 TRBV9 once CASSVVDRSTDTQYF TGTGCCAGCAGCGTAGTCGACAGGAGCACAGATACGCAGTATTTT
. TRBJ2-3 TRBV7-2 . CASRLTDTQYF TGTGCCAGCAGGCTCACAGATACGCAGTATTTT
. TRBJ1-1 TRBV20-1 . CSAVLNTEAFF TGCAGTGCAGTTCTGAACACTGAAGCTTTCTTT
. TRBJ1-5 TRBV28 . CASSYATEGNQPQHF TGTGCCAGCAGTTATGCAACGGAGGGCAATCAGCCCCAGCATTTT
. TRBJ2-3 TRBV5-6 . CATSGDASTDTQYF TGTGCCACCTCAGGGGACGCTAGCACAGATACGCAGTATTTT
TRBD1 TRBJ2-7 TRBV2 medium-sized CASSQGVNYEQYF TGTGCCAGCAGTCAGGGGGTCAACTACGAGCAGTACTTC
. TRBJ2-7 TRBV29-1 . CSVEVDSRMSSRPYEQYF TGCAGCGTTGAAGTCGATTCCCGAATGAGCTCCCGACCCTACGAGCAGTACTTC
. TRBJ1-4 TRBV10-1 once CASSERQGLEKLFF TGCGCCAGCAGTGAGAGGCAGGGTTTGGAAAAACTGTTTTTT
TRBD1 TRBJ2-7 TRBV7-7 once CASSMGTGEFYEQYF TGTGCTAGCAGCATGGGGACAGGGGAGTTCTACGAGCAGTACTTC
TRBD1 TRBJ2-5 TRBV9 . CASSDRDRSFGETQYF TGTGCCAGCAGCGACAGGGACAGAAGTTTCGGGGAGACCCAGTACTTC
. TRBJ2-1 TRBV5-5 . CASSSLGRNPYNEQFF TGTGCCAGCAGCTCCCTCGGTAGAAACCCCTACAATGAGCAGTTCTTC
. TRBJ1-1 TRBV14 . CASSQFFASEAFF TGTGCCAGCAGCCAATTCTTCGCGTCTGAAGCTTTCTTT
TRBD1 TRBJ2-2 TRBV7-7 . CASSRDRGSGELFF TGTGCTAGCAGCCGGGACAGGGGTTCCGGGGAGCTGTTTTTT
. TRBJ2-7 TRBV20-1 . CSAPRLDEQYF TGCAGTGCTCCCCGACTTGACGAGCAGTACTTC
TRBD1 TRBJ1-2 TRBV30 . CAWSAGTGAGYTF TGTGCCTGGAGTGCCGGGACAGGGGCTGGCTACACCTTC
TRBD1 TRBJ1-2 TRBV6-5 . CASSLSGQGRYGYTF TGTGCCAGCAGCTTATCGGGACAGGGGAGATATGGCTACACCTTC
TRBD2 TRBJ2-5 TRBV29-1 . CSSTSGQETQYF TGCAGCTCGACTAGCGGCCAAGAGACCCAGTACTTC
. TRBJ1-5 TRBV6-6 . CASSSAGGNQPQHF TGTGCCAGCAGTTCCGCGGGGGGAAATCAGCCCCAGCATTTT
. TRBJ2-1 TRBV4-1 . CASSPRTTYNEQFF TGCGCCAGCAGCCCCCGGACAACCTACAATGAGCAGTTCTTC
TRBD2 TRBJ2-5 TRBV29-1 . CSVANWEGETQYF TGCAGCGTCGCCAATTGGGAGGGGGAGACCCAGTACTTC
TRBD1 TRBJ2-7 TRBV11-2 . CASSLRQGANYEQYF TGTGCCAGCAGCTTAAGGCAGGGGGCCAACTACGAGCAGTACTTC
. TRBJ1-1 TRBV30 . CAWSVGATEAFF TGTGCCTGGAGTGTCGGGGCTACTGAAGCTTTCTTT
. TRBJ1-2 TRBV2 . CASSGVYLQGSNYGYTF TGTGCCAGCAGTGGGGTTTACCTACAGGGAAGTAACTATGGCTACACCTTC
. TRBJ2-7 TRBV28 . CASSLRGGSYEQYF TGTGCCAGCAGCCTAAGAGGGGGCTCCTACGAGCAGTACTTC
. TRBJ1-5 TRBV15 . CATSRVRDNQPQHF TGTGCCACCAGCAGGGTCCGGGACAATCAGCCCCAGCATTTT
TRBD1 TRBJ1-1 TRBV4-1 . CASSPRTGGPEAFF TGCGCCAGCAGTCCCCGGACAGGGGGCCCTGAAGCTTTCTTT
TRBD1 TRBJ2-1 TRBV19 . CASSQGASYNEQFF TGTGCCAGTAGTCAGGGGGCCTCCTACAATGAGCAGTTCTTC
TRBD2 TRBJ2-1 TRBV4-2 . CASSQELVLAGRGDEQFF TGTGCCAGCAGCCAAGAATTAGTACTAGCGGGAAGGGGCGATGAGCAGTTCTTC
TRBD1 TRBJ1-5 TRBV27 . CASSIGGPQPQHF TGTGCCAGCAGTATAGGGGGCCCTCAGCCCCAGCATTTT
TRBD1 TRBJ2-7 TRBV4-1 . CASSPSLGQGYEQYF TGCGCCAGCAGCCCCTCACTTGGACAGGGCTACGAGCAGTACTTC
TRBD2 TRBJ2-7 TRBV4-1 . CASSRILAGGGEQYF TGCGCCAGCAGCCGCATACTAGCGGGAGGCGGGGAGCAGTACTTC
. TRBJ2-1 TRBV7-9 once CASSSSSERTGEQFF TGTGCCAGCAGCTCATCTAGCGAGAGGACAGGTGAGCAGTTCTTC
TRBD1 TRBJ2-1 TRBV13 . CASSLADRGSYNEQFF TGTGCCAGCAGCTTAGCCGACAGGGGATCCTACAATGAGCAGTTCTTC
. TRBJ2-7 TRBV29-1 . CSVEGDEQYF TGCAGCGTTGAAGGGGACGAGCAGTACTTC